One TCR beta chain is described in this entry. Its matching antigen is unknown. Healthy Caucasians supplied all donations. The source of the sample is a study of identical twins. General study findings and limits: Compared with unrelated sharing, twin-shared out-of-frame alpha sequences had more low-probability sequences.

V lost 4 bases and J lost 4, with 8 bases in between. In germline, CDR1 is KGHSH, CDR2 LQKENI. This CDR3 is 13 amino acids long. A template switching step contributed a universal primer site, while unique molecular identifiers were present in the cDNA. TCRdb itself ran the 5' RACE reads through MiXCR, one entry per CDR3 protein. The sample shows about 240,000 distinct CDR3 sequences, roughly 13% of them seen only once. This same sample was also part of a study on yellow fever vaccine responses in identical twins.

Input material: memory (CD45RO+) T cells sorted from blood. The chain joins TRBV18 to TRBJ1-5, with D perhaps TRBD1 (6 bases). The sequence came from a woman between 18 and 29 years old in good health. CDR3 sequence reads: CASSRDTNQPQHF. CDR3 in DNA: TGTGCCAGCTCACGGGACACTAATCAGCCCCAGCATTTT. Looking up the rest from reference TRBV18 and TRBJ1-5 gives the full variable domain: NAGVMQNPRHLVRRRGQEARLRCSPMKGHSHVYWYRQLPEEGLKFMVYLQKENIIDESGMPKERFSAEFPKEGPSILRIQQVVRGDSAAYFCASSRDTNQPQHFGDGTRLSIL.